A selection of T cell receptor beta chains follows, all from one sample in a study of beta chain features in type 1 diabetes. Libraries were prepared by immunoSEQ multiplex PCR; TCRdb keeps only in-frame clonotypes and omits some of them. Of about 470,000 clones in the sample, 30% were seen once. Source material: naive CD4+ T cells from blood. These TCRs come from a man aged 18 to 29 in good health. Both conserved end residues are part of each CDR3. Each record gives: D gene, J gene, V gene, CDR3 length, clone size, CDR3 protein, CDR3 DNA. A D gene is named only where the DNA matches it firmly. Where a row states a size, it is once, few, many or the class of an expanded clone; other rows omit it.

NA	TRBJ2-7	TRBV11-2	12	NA	CASSATDYEQYF	TGTGCCAGCAGCGCGACAGACTACGAGCAGTACTTC
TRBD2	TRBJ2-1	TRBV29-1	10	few	CSVGAGEQFF	TGCAGCGTGGGAGCGGGAGAGCAGTTCTTC
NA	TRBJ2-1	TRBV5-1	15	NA	CASSVSLNSYNEQFF	TGCGCCAGCAGCGTATCCCTAAACAGTTACAATGAGCAGTTCTTC
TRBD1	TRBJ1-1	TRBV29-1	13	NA	CSGAQGGNTEAFF	TGCAGCGGTGCACAGGGGGGGAACACTGAAGCTTTCTTT
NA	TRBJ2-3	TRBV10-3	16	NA	CAISEGRTLLHDTQYF	TGTGCCATCAGTGAGGGAAGGACCCTCCTTCACGATACGCAGTATTTT
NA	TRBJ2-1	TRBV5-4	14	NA	CASSLQGPDNEQFF	TGTGCCAGCAGCTTGCAGGGTCCAGACAATGAGCAGTTCTTC
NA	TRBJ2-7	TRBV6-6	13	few	CASAPRTFYEQYF	TGTGCCAGTGCCCCCAGGACTTTCTACGAGCAGTACTTC
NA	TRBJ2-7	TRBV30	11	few	CAWSGGTGQYF	TGTGCCTGGAGTGGAGGTACAGGGCAGTACTTC
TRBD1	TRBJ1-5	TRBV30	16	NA	CAWSPLTGNSNQPQHF	TGTGCCTGGAGTCCTCTGACAGGGAATAGCAATCAGCCCCAGCATTTT
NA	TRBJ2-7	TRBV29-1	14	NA	CSVSTPTGTYEQYF	TGCAGCGTGTCAACCCCAACAGGTACCTACGAGCAGTACTTC
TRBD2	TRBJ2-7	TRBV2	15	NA	CASSPSGRSSYEQYF	TGTGCCAGCAGTCCTAGCGGGAGAAGCTCCTACGAGCAGTACTTC
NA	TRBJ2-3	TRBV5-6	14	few	CASSLGVSTDTQYF	TGTGCCAGCAGCTTGGGGGTTAGCACAGATACGCAGTATTTT
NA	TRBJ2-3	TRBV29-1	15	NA	CSVATDRLSYDTQYF	TGCAGCGTCGCTACGGACAGACTGAGTTACGATACGCAGTATTTT
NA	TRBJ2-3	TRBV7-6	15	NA	CASSLALVGTDTQYF	TGTGCCAGCAGCTTAGCGCTTGTCGGCACAGATACGCAGTATTTT
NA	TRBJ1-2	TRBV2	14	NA	CASSEAFLPGGYTF	TGTGCCAGCAGTGAAGCCTTCCTGCCTGGAGGCTACACCTTC
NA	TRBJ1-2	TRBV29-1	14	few	CSVRHRVSDYGYTF	TGCAGCGTTCGGCACAGGGTTTCGGACTATGGCTACACCTTC
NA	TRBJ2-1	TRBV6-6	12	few	CASSYSKDEQFF	TGTGCCAGCAGTTACTCGAAAGATGAGCAGTTCTTC
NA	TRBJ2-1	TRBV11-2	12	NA	CASSFYMNEQFF	TGTGCCAGCAGCTTCTACATGAATGAGCAGTTCTTC
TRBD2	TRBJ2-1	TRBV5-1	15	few	CASSVGLAGVSEQFF	TGCGCCAGCAGCGTGGGACTAGCGGGAGTGAGTGAGCAGTTCTTC
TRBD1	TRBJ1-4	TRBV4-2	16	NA	CASSQEFRQGREKLFF	TGTGCCAGCAGCCAAGAATTTCGACAGGGCAGAGAAAAACTGTTTTTT
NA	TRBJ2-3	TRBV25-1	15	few	CASSDWVPGTDTQYF	TGTGCCAGCAGTGATTGGGTGCCCGGCACAGATACGCAGTATTTT
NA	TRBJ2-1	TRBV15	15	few	CATSRHGELEREQFF	TGTGCCACCAGCAGGCATGGGGAACTTGAGCGTGAGCAGTTCTTC
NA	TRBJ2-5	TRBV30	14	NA	CAWSETGRRETQYF	TGTGCCTGGAGTGAGACAGGGAGGAGAGAGACCCAGTACTTC
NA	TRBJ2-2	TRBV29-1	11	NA	CSAGFTGELFF	TGCAGCGCGGGATTTACCGGGGAGCTGTTTTTT
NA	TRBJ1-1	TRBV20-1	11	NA	CSAREDGEAFF	TGCAGTGCTAGAGAGGATGGAGAAGCTTTCTTT
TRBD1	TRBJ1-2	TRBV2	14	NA	CASSLWDRGGGYTF	TGTGCCAGCAGTCTCTGGGACAGGGGCGGTGGCTACACCTTC
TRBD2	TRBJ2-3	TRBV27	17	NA	CASSLFRTSGATDTQYF	TGTGCCAGCAGTTTATTCCGGACTAGCGGGGCCACAGATACGCAGTATTTT
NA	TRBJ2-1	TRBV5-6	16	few	CASSFTGHSGANEQFF	TGTGCCAGCAGCTTCACGGGCCATAGTGGGGCCAATGAGCAGTTCTTC
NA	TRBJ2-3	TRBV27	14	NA	CASRDRVGTDTQYF	TGTGCCAGCAGGGACCGCGTCGGGACAGATACGCAGTATTTT
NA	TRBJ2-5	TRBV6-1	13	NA	CASSKGGGETQYF	TGTGCCAGCAGTAAGGGGGGTGGAGAGACCCAGTACTTC
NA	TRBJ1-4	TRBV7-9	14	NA	CASRRGRVPEKLFF	TGTGCCAGCAGAAGGGGTAGAGTTCCCGAAAAACTGTTTTTT